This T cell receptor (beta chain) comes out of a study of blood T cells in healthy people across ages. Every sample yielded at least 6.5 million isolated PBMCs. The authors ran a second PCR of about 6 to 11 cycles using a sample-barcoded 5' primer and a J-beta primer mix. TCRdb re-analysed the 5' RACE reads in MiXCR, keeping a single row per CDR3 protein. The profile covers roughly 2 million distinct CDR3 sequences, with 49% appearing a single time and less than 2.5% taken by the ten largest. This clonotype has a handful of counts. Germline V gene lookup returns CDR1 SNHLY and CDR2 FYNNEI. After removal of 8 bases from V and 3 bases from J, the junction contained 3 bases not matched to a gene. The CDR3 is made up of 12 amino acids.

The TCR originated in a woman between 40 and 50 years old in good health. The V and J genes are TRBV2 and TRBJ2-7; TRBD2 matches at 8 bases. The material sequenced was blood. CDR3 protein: CASGGGIYEQYF. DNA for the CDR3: TGTGCCAGCGGCGGGGGGATCTACGAGCAGTACTTC. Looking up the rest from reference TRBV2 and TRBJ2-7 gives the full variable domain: EPEVTQTPSHQVTQMGQEVILRCVPISNHLYFYWYRQILGQKVEFLVSFYNNEISEKSEIFDDQFSVERPDGSNFTLKIRSTKLEDSAMYFCASGGGIYEQYFGPGTRLTVT.